This TCR beta chain was recovered during a study of response to subunit inactivated influenza vaccine. Whole-study findings and limits: Authors suggested few new T cells are recruited by each seasonal influenza vaccination.

This clonotype was detected a few times. Its antigen remains unidentified. TCRdb re-analysed the RT-PCR reads in MiXCR, keeping a single row per CDR3 protein. This table holds 450,000 to 500,000 distinct CDR3 sequences, approximately 11% found once. The CDR3 length is 16 residues. Germline assignment: CDR1 MGHRA and CDR2 YSYEKL. V lost 4 bases to trimming and J lost 4 bases; unmatched junction nucleotides: 9. The chain joins TRBV4-1 to TRBJ2-1, with 8 bases lining up with TRBD2. Source: PBMCs from blood, taken 35 to 45 days after vaccination. The receptor was isolated from a man aged 50-59 years who received an inactivated influenza vaccine. CDR3 residues: CASSPSVAGQYNEQFF. The DNA of the CDR3 is TGCGCCAGCAGCCCGTCCGTAGCGGGACAATACAATGAGCAGTTCTTC.